These T cell receptor beta chains were read from a single sample in a study of vaccination effects on CD4 cells after COVID-19. The antigens of these receptors remain unknown. Method: immunoSEQ multiplex PCR; TCRdb's copy keeps in-frame clones and lacks some. This sample has tens of thousands of clones; about four fifths occur once, and the top ten carry 5% to 7%. Source: CD4+ T cells from PBMCs cultured with HCoV-OC43 spike peptides, taken before COVID-19 vaccination. The source is a human donor who received a COVID-19 vaccine. Each CDR3 is given with its conserved first and last residue. A D gene is named only where the DNA matches it firmly. Size is stated for part of the rows, as once, few or many counts, or as a class when the clone is expanded.

TRBV6-6	TRBJ1-5	NA	NA	TGTGCCAGCAGTTTACAGACCAATCAGCCCCAGCATTTT	CASSLQTNQPQHF
TRBV27	TRBJ2-3	NA	TRBD2	TGTGCCAGCTTAGGACTAGCGGATACCCCTAGCACAGATACGCAGTATTTT	CASLGLADTPSTDTQYF
TRBV12-3/TRBV12-4	TRBJ2-4	NA	NA	TGTGCCAGCAGACCGGGACGGAAAAACATTCAGTACTTC	CASRPGRKNIQYF
TRBV7-2	TRBJ1-2	NA	NA	TGTGCCAGCAGCTTCCTACAGGGCGGCTATGGCTACACCTTC	CASSFLQGGYGYTF
TRBV29-1	TRBJ1-2	NA	TRBD1	TGCAGCGCCTTGAAGGGGGCCCTCGCTGGCTACACCTTC	CSALKGALAGYTF
TRBV5-5	TRBJ1-3	few	NA	TGTGCCAGCAGCGTGGACCCTTCTGGAAACACCATATATTTT	CASSVDPSGNTIYF
TRBV4-1	TRBJ2-4	NA	TRBD1	TGCGCCAGCAGCCAAGCCGGGACAGGGGTGGAAAACATTCAGTACTTC	CASSQAGTGVENIQYF
TRBV19	TRBJ1-3	few	NA	TGTGCCAGTAGTTCCAGGGGCGCGGAAGGAAACACCATATATTTT	CASSSRGAEGNTIYF
TRBV9	TRBJ2-3	NA	TRBD2	TGTGCCAGCAGCGGAAGCGGGGGCACAGATACGCAGTATTTT	CASSGSGGTDTQYF
TRBV27	TRBJ2-2	medium-sized	NA	TGTGCCAGCAGTTTAGGGTGGACCGGGGAGCTGTTTTTT	CASSLGWTGELFF
TRBV7-3	TRBJ1-1	NA	TRBD1	TGTGCCAGCAGCTTAACGGGGGACAGGGGGAGGACTGAAGCTTTCTTT	CASSLTGDRGRTEAFF
TRBV16	TRBJ1-1	NA	TRBD1	TGTGCCAGCAGCGTTGACAGGGGGCGTCGGACTGAAGCTTTCTTT	CASSVDRGRRTEAFF
TRBV7-2	TRBJ2-3	once	TRBD1	TGTGCCAGCAGCTTAGTTGACAGGGCAGGAGATACGCAGTATTTT	CASSLVDRAGDTQYF
TRBV6-2/TRBV6-3	TRBJ2-5	once	TRBD1	TGTGCCAGCAGTTCACCGGGACAGCTACCTCTCCAAGAGACCCAGTACTTC	CASSSPGQLPLQETQYF
TRBV15	TRBJ1-1	NA	NA	TGTGCCACCAGCAGAGGGCAGGGAGGAGAGACTGAAGCTTTCTTT	CATSRGQGGETEAFF
TRBV28	TRBJ1-4	NA	NA	TGTGCCAGCAGTTTAAGGGGACACTATGAAAAACTGTTTTTT	CASSLRGHYEKLFF
TRBV7-2	TRBJ1-2	NA	TRBD1	TGTGCCAGCAGCCCTGGGACAGCTCTCTATGGCTACACCTTC	CASSPGTALYGYTF
TRBV28	TRBJ1-6	NA	NA	TGTGCCAGCAGTGCTATAGGGTTGCGGTCACCCCTCCACTTT	CASSAIGLRSPLHF
TRBV4-1	TRBJ1-3	NA	NA	TGCGCCAGCAGCCCGCTCGGCGGTCCTTCTGGAAACACCATATATTTT	CASSPLGGPSGNTIYF
TRBV12-2	TRBJ1-4	NA	NA	TGTGCAAGTCGGCGCGAGGACAGGGGGCGCAGGGACGGAGGGGAAAAACTGTTTTTT	CASRREDRGRRDGGEKLFF
TRBV7-2	TRBJ1-1	NA	NA	TGTGCCAGCAGCTTGTCACGGAACACTGAAGCTTTCTTT	CASSLSRNTEAFF
TRBV24-1	TRBJ2-5	NA	TRBD2	TGTGCCACCAGTGAACCCCTAGCGGGGGGGTCCGAGACCCAGTACTTC	CATSEPLAGGSETQYF
TRBV18	TRBJ2-5	NA	NA	TGTGCCAGCTCGGGACAATTTGGGTCGGAGACCCAGTACTTC	CASSGQFGSETQYF
TRBV6-5	TRBJ1-6	once	TRBD1	TGTGCCAGCAAGAAGGACAGGGGCAATTCACCCCTCCACTTT	CASKKDRGNSPLHF
TRBV18	TRBJ1-2	medium-sized	NA	TGTGCCAGCTCACCACGCTCTCCAGAAATCTATGGCTACACCTTC	CASSPRSPEIYGYTF
TRBV21-1	TRBJ1-5	NA	NA	TGTGCCAGCAGCAAAGTAAAGGGCTATAGTAGCAATCAGCCCCAGCATTTT	CASSKVKGYSSNQPQHF
TRBV5-1	TRBJ2-2	NA	TRBD1	TGCGCCAGCAGCCTGACAGGGGGCGCGAACACCGGGGAGCTGTTTTTT	CASSLTGGANTGELFF
TRBV28	TRBJ1-2	NA	NA	TGTGCCAGCAGTTCCGGTGCATACCATAAGGACAGCTATGGCTACACCTTC	CASSSGAYHKDSYGYTF
TRBV18	TRBJ1-2	NA	NA	TGTGCCAGCTCACCAGGGCAGGGAATGGGATATGGCTACACCTTC	CASSPGQGMGYGYTF
TRBV18	TRBJ1-3	few	NA	TGTGCCAGCTCAATACAGGGAGATGGAAACACCATATATTTT	CASSIQGDGNTIYF
TRBV5-1	TRBJ1-2	NA	TRBD1	TGCGCCAGCAGCTTGGGACAGGGAGGACACTATGGCTACACCTTC	CASSLGQGGHYGYTF
TRBV7-8	TRBJ2-5	medium-sized	TRBD2	TGTGCCAGCAGCCAGGGGAATAGCGGGGGGGCGGGTGAGACCCAGTACTTC	CASSQGNSGGAGETQYF
TRBV5-1	TRBJ2-5	NA	NA	TGCGCCAGCAGCTCGTCCACAACTGTCAGAGAGACCCAGTACTTC	CASSSSTTVRETQYF
TRBV2	TRBJ2-1	NA	TRBD1	TGTGCCAGCATCCCTTTTTTCGGGACAGGGGCCCACAATGAGCAGTTCTTC	CASIPFFGTGAHNEQFF
TRBV27	TRBJ2-3	NA	NA	TGTGCCAGCAGTTTAGGTAGCGGTGGAGATACGCAGTATTTT	CASSLGSGGDTQYF
TRBV7-2	TRBJ2-1	NA	NA	TGTGCCAGCAAACCGTGGAGGGGGTTGGTCAATGAGCAGTTCTTC	CASKPWRGLVNEQFF
TRBV7-9	TRBJ1-4	few	NA	TGTGCCAGCAGCACCCGGGGGGGGTCTAATGAAAAACTGTTTTTT	CASSTRGGSNEKLFF
TRBV5-5	TRBJ2-5	NA	NA	TGTGCCAGCAGCTCCCCGGGACGGGAGACCCAGTACTTC	CASSSPGRETQYF
TRBV5-1	TRBJ2-6	once	NA	TGCGCCAGCAGCTTGGGTCCCATAGGGTCCGGGGCCAACGTCCTGACTTTC	CASSLGPIGSGANVLTF
TRBV24-1	TRBJ2-2	few	NA	TGTGCCACCAGTGGACTGGGGGGCACCGGGGAGCTGTTTTTT	CATSGLGGTGELFF
TRBV2	TRBJ1-5	NA	TRBD1	TGTGCCAGCAGCCCCGGGACAGGGGGCACTCAGCCCCAGCATTTT	CASSPGTGGTQPQHF
TRBV11-2	TRBJ2-4	NA	NA	TGTGCCAGCAGCCACCCGGCGGGGGCCAAAAACATTCAGTACTTC	CASSHPAGAKNIQYF
TRBV28	TRBJ1-1	NA	NA	TGTGCCAGCAGTTCCAGGGCCCCCTTAAACACTGAAGCTTTCTTT	CASSSRAPLNTEAFF
TRBV7-9	TRBJ1-1	NA	NA	TGTGCCAGCAGCTTAGAACTTCAGAACACTGAAGCTTTCTTT	CASSLELQNTEAFF